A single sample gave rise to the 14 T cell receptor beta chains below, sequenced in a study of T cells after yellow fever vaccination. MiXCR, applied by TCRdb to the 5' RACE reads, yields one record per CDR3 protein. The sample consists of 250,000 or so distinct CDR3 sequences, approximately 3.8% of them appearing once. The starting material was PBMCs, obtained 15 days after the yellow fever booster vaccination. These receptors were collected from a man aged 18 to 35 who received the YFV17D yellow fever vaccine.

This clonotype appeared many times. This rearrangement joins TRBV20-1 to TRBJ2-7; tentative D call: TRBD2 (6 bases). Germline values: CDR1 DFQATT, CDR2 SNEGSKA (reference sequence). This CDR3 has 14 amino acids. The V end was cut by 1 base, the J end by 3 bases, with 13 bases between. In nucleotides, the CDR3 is TGCAGTGCTAGAGGGGACTCCCACCGCTACGAGCAGTACTTC. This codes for CSARGDSHRYEQYF.

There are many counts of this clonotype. CDR3 coding DNA: TGCAGTGCCCTTAAACCGGGACAGGGATCGATTGGCTACACCTTC. Translated, it gives CSALKPGQGSIGYTF. The rearrangement uses TRBV20-1 and TRBJ1-2, with 9 nucleotides matching TRBD1. The V and J ends lost 6 bases and 7 bases, in that order; junction bases with no gene match: 15. The CDR3 spans 15 residues. In germline, CDR1 is DFQATT, CDR2 SNEGSKA (reference sequence).

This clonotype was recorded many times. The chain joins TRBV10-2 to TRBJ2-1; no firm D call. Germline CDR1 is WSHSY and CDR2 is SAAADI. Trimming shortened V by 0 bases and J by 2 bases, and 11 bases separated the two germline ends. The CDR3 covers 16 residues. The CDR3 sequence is CASSESSWVAYNEQFF. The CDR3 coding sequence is TGCGCCAGCAGTGAGTCGAGCTGGGTGGCCTACAATGAGCAGTTCTTC.

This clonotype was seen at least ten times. The CDR3 nucleotides are TGTGCCAGCAGCTACCAGGGGAGAGGCACTGAAGCTTTCTTT. Its translation: CASSYQGRGTEAFF. The rearrangement joins TRBV7-3 to TRBJ1-1; weak D call: TRBD1 (6 bases). Trimming stripped 4 bases from V and 4 bases from J, with 13 bases between. Germline loops: CDR1 SGHTA, CDR2 FQGTGA. The CDR3 extends over 14 amino acids.

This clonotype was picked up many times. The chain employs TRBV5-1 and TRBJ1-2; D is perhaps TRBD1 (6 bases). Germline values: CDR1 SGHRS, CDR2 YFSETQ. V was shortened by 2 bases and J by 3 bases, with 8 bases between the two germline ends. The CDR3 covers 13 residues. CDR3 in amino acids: CASSFGGDYGYTF. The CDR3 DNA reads TGCGCCAGCAGCTTCGGGGGCGACTATGGCTACACCTTC.

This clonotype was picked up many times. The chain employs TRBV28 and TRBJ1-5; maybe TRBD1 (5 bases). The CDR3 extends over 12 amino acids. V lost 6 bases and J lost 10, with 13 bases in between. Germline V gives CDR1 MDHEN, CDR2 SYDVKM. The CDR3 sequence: CASSPRRGPQHF. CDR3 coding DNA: TGTGCCAGCAGCCCTAGGAGGGGACCCCAGCATTTT.

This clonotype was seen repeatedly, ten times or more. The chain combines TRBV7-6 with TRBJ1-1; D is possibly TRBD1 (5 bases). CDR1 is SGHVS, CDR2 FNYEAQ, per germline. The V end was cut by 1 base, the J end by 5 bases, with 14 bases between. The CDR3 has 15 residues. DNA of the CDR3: TGTGCCAGCAGCTTAGGTTCCGGGGCTGGAACTGAAGCTTTCTTT. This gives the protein CASSLGSGAGTEAFF.

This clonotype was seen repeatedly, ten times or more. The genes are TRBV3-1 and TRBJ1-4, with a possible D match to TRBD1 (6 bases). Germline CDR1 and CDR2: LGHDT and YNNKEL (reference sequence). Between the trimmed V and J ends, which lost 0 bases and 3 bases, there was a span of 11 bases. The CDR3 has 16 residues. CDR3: CASSQDRGWANEKLFF. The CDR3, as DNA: TGTGCCAGCAGCCAAGACAGGGGATGGGCTAATGAAAAACTGTTTTTT.

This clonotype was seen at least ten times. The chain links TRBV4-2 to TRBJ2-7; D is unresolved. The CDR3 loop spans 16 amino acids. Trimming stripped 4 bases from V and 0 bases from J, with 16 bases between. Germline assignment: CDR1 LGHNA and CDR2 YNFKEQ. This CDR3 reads CASSPWGGESSYEQYF. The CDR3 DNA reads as TGTGCCAGCAGCCCGTGGGGTGGGGAAAGCTCCTACGAGCAGTACTTC.

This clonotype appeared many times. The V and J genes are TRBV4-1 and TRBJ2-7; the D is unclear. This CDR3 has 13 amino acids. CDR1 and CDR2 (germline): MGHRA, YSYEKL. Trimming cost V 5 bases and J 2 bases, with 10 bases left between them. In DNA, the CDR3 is TGCGCCAGCAGCTTCGACAAGACCTACGAGCAGTACTTC. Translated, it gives CASSFDKTYEQYF.

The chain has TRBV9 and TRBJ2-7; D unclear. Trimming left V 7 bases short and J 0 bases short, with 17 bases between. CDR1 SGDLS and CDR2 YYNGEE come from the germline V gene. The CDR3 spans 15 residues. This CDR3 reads CASSPNWRNSYEQYF. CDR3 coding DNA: TGTGCCAGCTCGCCTAATTGGCGTAACTCCTACGAGCAGTACTTC.

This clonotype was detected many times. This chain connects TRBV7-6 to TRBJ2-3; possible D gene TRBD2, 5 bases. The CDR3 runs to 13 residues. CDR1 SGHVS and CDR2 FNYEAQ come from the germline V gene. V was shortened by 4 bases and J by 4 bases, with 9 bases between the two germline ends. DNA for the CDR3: TGTGCCAGCAGCTCCGGGATCTCAGATACGCAGTATTTT. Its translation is CASSSGISDTQYF.

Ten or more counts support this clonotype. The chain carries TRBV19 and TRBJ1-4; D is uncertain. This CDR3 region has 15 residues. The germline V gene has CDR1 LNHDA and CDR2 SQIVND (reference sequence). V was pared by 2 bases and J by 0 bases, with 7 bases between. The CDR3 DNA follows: TGTGCCAGTAGTATATCGCCCACAACTAATGAAAAACTGTTTTTT. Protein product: CASSISPTTNEKLFF. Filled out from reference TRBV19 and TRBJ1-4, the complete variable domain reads DGGITQSPKYLFRKEGQNVTLSCEQNLNHDAMYWYRQDPGQGLRLIYYSQIVNDFQKGDIAEGYSVSREKKESFPLTVTSAQKNPTAFYLCASSISPTTNEKLFFGSGTQLSVL.

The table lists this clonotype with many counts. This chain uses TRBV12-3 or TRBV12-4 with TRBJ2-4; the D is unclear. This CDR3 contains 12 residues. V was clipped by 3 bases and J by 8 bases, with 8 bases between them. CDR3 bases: TGTGCCAGCAGTTTTGATAAGGACATTCAGTACTTC. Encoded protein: CASSFDKDIQYF.